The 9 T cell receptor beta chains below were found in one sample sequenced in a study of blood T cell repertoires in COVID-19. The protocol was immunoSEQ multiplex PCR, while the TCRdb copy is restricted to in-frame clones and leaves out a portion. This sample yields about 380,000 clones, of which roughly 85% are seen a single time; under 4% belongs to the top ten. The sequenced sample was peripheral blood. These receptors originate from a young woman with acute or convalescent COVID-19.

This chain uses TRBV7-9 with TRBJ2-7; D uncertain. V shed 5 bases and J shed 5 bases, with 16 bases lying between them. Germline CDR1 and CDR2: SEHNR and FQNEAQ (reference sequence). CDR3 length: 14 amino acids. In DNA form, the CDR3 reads TGTGCCAGCAGCCGCTGGGCCAAAAGCCACGAGCAGTACTTC. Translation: CASSRWAKSHEQYF.

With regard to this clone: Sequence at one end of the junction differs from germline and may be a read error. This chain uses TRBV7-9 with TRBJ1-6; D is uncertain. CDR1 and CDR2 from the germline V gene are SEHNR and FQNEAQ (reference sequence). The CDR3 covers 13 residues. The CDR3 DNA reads TGTGCCAGCAGCTACGAGGCGGATTCGCCCCTCCACTTT. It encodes CASSYEADSPLHF.

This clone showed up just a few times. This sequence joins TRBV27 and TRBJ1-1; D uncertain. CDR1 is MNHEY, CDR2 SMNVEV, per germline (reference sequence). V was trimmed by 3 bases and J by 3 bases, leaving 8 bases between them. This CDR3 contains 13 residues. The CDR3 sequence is CASSFGGHTEAFF. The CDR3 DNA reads TGTGCCAGCAGTTTTGGTGGGCACACTGAAGCTTTCTTT.

This chain's CDR3 is CASSDSAGSPLHF. The CDR3 DNA sequence: TGTGCCAGCAGTGACAGCGCGGGTTCACCCCTCCACTTT. The V and J genes are TRBV6-4 and TRBJ1-6; D not resolved. Germline V gene sequence: CDR1 MRHNA, CDR2 SNTAGT. This CDR3 spans 13 amino acids. V gave up 2 bases and J gave up 9 bases, with 8 bases separating them.

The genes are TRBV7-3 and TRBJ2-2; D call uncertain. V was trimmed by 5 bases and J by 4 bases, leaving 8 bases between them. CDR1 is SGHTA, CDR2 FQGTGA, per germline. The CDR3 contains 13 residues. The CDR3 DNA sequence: TGTGCCAGCAGCAGCCCTTCCACCGGGGAGCTGTTTTTT. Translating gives CASSSPSTGELFF.

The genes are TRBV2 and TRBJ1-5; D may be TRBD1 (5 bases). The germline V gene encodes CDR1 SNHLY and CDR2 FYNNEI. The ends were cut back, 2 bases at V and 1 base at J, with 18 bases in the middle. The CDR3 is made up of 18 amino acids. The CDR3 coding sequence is TGTGCCAGCAGTGAATATCCTGCGGGAAGGGGCAGCAATCAGCCCCAGCATTTT. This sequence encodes CASSEYPAGRGSNQPQHF.

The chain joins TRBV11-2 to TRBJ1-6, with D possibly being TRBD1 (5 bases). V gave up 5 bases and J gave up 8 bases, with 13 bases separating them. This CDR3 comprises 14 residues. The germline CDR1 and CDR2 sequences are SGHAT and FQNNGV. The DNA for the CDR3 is TGTGCCAGCAGCCCAGACAGTTCTTATTCACCCCTCCACTTT. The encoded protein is CASSPDSSYSPLHF.

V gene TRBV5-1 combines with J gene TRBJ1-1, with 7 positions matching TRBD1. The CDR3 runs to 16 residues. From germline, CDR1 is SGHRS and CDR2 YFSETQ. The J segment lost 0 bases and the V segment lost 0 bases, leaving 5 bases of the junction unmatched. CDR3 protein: CASSLVVTGMNTEAFF. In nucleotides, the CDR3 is TGCGCCAGCAGCTTGGTCGTGACAGGGATGAACACTGAAGCTTTCTTT. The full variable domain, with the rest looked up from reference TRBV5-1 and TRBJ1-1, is KAGVTQTPRYLIKTRGQQVTLSCSPISGHRSVSWYQQTPGQGLQFLFEYFSETQRNKGNFPGRFSGRQFSNSRSEMNVSTLELGDSALYLCASSLVVTGMNTEAFFGQGTRLTVV.

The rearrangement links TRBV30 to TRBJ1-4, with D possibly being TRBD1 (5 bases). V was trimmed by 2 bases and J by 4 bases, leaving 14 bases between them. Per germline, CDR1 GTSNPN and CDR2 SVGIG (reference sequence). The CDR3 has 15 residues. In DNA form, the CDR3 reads TGTGCCTGGAGTTACGGAGGGGCCGATAATGAAAAACTGTTTTTT. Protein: CAWSYGGADNEKLFF.